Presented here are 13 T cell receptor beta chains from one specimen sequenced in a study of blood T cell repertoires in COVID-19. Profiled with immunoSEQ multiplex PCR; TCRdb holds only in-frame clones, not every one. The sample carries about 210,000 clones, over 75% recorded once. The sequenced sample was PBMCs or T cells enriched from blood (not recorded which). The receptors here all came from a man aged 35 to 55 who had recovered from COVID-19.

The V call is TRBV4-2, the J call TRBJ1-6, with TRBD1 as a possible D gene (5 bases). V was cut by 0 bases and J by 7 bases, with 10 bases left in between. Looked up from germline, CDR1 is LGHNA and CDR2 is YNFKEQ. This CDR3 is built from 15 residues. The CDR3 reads CASSQEGRANSPLHF. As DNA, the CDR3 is TGTGCCAGCAGCCAAGAGGGCAGGGCGAATTCACCCCTCCACTTT.

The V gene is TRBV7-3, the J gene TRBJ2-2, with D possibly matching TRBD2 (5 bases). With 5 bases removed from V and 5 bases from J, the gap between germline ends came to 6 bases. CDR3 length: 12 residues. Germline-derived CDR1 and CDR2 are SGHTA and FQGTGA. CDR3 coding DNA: TGTGCCAGCAGCGGAGGTACCGGGGAGCTGTTTTTT. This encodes CASSGGTGELFF.

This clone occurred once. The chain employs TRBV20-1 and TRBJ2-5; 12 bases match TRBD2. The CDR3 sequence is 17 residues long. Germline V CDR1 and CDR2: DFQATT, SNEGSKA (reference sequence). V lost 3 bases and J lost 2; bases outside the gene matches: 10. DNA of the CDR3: TGCAGTGCTAGTAGGCTAGCGGGGGGGCCCGTTCAAGAGACCCAGTACTTC. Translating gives CSASRLAGGPVQETQYF.

Here the CDR3 DNA reads TGTGCCAGCAGCCAGATCACCCGCGGTGAGCAGTTCTTC. Translation: CASSQITRGEQFF. The chain combines TRBV3-1 (or the pseudogene TRBV3-2) with TRBJ2-1; D ambiguous. Germline loops: CDR1 LGHDT, CDR2 YNNKEL (reference sequence). V lost 3 bases, J lost 9 bases, and 12 bases lay in between. This CDR3 region has 13 residues.

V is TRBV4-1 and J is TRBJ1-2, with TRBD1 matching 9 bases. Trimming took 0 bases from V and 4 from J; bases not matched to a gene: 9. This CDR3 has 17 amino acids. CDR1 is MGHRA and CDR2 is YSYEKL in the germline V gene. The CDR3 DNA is TGCGCCAGCAGCCAAGATGACATACGGGACAGGGTCTATGGCTACACCTTC. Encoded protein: CASSQDDIRDRVYGYTF.

As DNA, the CDR3 is TGTGCCAGCAGCTTAACAGGGTTGAACACTGAAGCTTTCTTT. Residues: CASSLTGLNTEAFF. The gene calls are TRBV11-2 and TRBJ1-1, with D perhaps matching TRBD1 (6 bases). The length of the CDR3 is 14 residues. V lost 2 bases, J lost 0 bases, and 7 bases lay in between. Looked up from germline, CDR1 is SGHAT and CDR2 is FQNNGV.

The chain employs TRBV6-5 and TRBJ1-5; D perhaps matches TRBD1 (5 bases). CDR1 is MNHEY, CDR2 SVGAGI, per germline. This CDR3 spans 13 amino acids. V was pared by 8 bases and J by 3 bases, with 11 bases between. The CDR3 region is CASGGVLNQPQHF. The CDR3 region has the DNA TGTGCCAGCGGGGGGGTCCTCAATCAGCCCCAGCATTTT.

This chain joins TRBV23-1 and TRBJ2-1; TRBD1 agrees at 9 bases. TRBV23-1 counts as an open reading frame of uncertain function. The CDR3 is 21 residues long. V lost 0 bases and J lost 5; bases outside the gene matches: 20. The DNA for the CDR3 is TGCGCCAGCAGTCAATCGGACCCATCCCCGGTGAGACAGGGGGGCAACAATGAGCAGTTCTTC. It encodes CASSQSDPSPVRQGGNNEQFF.

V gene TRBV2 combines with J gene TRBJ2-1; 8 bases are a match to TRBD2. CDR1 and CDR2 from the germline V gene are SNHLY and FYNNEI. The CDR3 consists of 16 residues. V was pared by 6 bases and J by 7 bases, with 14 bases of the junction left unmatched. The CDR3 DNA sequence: TGTGCCAGCAGGGGTAAGCGGGGGAGTACAAGAAATGAGCAGTTCTTC. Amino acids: CASRGKRGSTRNEQFF.

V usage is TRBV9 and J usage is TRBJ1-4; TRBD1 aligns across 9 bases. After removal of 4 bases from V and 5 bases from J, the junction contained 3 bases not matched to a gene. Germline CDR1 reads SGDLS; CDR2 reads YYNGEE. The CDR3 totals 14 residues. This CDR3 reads CASSTTGGNEKLFF. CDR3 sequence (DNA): TGTGCCAGCAGCACCACAGGGGGCAATGAAAAACTGTTTTTT.

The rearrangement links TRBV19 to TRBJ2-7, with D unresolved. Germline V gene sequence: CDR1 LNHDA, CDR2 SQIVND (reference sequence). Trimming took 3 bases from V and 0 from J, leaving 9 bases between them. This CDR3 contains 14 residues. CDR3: CASSIGGFSYEQYF. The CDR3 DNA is TGTGCCAGTAGTATCGGCGGATTCTCCTACGAGCAGTACTTC. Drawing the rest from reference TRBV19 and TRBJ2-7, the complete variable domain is DGGITQSPKYLFRKEGQNVTLSCEQNLNHDAMYWYRQDPGQGLRLIYYSQIVNDFQKGDIAEGYSVSREKKESFPLTVTSAQKNPTAFYLCASSIGGFSYEQYFGPGTRLTVT.

CDR3: CASSLGQGRSYGYTF. CDR3 nucleotides: TGTGCCAGCAGTCTCGGACAGGGGCGAAGCTATGGCTACACCTTC. The V and J genes are TRBV27 and TRBJ1-2; 9 bases are shared with TRBD1. The germline CDR1 and CDR2 sequences are MNHEY and SMNVEV (reference sequence). Losses at the gene ends were 5 bases for V and 4 bases for J; bases not matched to a gene: 8. CDR3 length: 15 residues.

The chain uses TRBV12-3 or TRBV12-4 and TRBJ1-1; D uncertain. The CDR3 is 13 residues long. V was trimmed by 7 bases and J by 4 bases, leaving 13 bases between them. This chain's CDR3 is CASTQRRVTEAFF. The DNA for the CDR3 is TGTGCCAGCACCCAAAGGAGGGTCACTGAAGCTTTCTTT.